One sample yielded the 24 T cell receptor beta chains listed below, sequenced in a study of tumor and adjacent non-tumor tissue in lung cancer. The library came from three nested PCR rounds adapted from ARM-PCR protocols. TCRdb reanalysed the multiplex PCR reads using MiXCR and keeps one entry per CDR3 protein. This sample has approximately 120,000 distinct CDR3 sequences, with 66% found just once. No cell sorting was done before RNA was extracted from the tissue. The sample comprised lung tumor tissue. These receptors were obtained from a man between 25 and 39 years old with non-small cell lung cancer.

A remark on this clonotype: This may come from a read error, since a much larger clone is one base off. The J gene is TRBJ2-7, the V gene TRBV5-6; 10 nucleotides match TRBD2. CDR3 length equals 14 residues. The V and J ends lost 4 bases and 4 bases, in that order; junction bases with no gene match: 5. Germline V CDR1 and CDR2: SGHDT, YYEEEE. This CDR3 reads CASSETSGPYEQYF. The CDR3 DNA reads TGTGCCAGCAGCGAGACTAGCGGGCCGTACGAGCAGTACTTC. The whole variable domain, filled in from reference TRBV5-6 and TRBJ2-7, reads DAGVTQSPTHLIKTRGQQVTLRCSPKSGHDTVSWYQQALGQGPQFIFQYYEEEERQRGNFPDRFSGHQFPNYSSELNVNALLLGDSALYLCASSETSGPYEQYFGPGTRLTVT.

This clonotype has a count of ten or more. The CDR3 DNA follows: TGTGCCAGCAGTAAGTGGACAGGGGCCGGGAACACCGGGGAGCTGTTTTTT. It codes for CASSKWTGAGNTGELFF. The J gene is TRBJ2-2, the V gene TRBV12-3 or TRBV12-4, with 9 positions matching TRBD1. V shed 5 bases, J shed 1 base, and the junction held 8 bases outside the gene matches. This CDR3 spans 17 amino acids.

This clonotype appeared a few times. A read error may account for a junction end that differs from germline. The gene calls are TRBV10-3 and TRBJ1-5, with D maybe TRBD1 (6 bases). The CDR3 spans 14 residues. The germline V gene encodes CDR1 ENHRY and CDR2 SYGVKD. The CDR3 DNA is TGTGCCATCAGTGAGTTAGGGGGGAATGAGCCCCAACATTTT. This codes for CAISELGGNEPQHF.

This clonotype was found once. This sequence may be a read error, since a much larger clone differs from it by one base. The CDR3 is CAISGQGRNTEAFF. The CDR3, as DNA: TGTGCCATCAGTGGACAGGGGAGGAACACTGAAGCTTTCTTT. The chain couples TRBV12-3 or TRBV12-4 to TRBJ1-1, with 9 positions matching TRBD1. The CDR3 has 14 residues.

This clonotype occurred a few times. This sequence joins TRBV5-8 and TRBJ2-3; D uncertain. Germline CDR1 reads SGHTS; CDR2 reads YDEGEE. The ends were cut back, 9 bases at V and 1 base at J, with 18 bases in the middle. The CDR3 has 15 residues. The CDR3 DNA reads as TGTGCCACCAAAAGGGCGCGTAGTGGCACAGATACGCAGTATTTT. Its protein product is CATKRARSGTDTQYF.

The CDR3 DNA reads as TGTGCCAGCAGCGGGACAGAGGAGACCCAGTACTTC. Residues: CASSGTEETQYF. This chain connects TRBV11-1 to TRBJ2-5, with 7 bases matching TRBD1. V shed 5 bases, J shed 5 bases, and the junction held 2 bases outside the gene matches. CDR1 SGHAT and CDR2 FQDESV come from the germline V gene (reference sequence). CDR3 size: 12 residues.

Comment on this clonotype: A much larger clone sits a single nucleotide away, making a read error possible. V gene TRBV11-3 combines with J gene TRBJ1-4; 8 bases align to TRBD1. CDR3 length: 14 amino acids. Germline V gene lookup returns CDR1 SGHNT and CDR2 YENEEA. DNA for the CDR3: TGTGTCAGCAGCCCGGACAGGGTGGGCGAAAAACTGTTTTTT. It translates to CVSSPDRVGEKLFF.

This chain joins TRBV29-1 and TRBJ2-5; 7 bases align to TRBD1. The CDR3 is 13 residues long. From germline, CDR1 is SQVTM and CDR2 ANQGSEA. V lost 4 bases, J lost 5 bases, and 7 bases stayed unmatched. The CDR3, as DNA: TGCAGCGTTGGATTGACAGGGTACGAGACCCAGTACTTC. This gives the protein CSVGLTGYETQYF.

The rearrangement links TRBV4-1 to TRBJ2-2, with D possibly matching TRBD2 (6 bases). This CDR3 has 17 residues. Trimming removed 0 bases from V and 7 bases from J, with 18 bases in between. Germline CDR1 reads MGHRA; CDR2 reads YSYEKL. CDR3 in amino acids: CASSQDPRLVNVGELFF. In DNA form, the CDR3 reads TGCGCCAGCAGCCAAGATCCCAGACTAGTTAACGTCGGGGAGCTGTTTTTT.

In regard to this clonotype: This may come from a read error, since a much larger clone is one base off. V is TRBV20-1 and J is TRBJ2-3; TRBD1 aligns across 7 bases. CDR1 and CDR2 from the germline V gene are DFQATT and SNEGSKA (reference sequence). This CDR3 comprises 15 residues. CDR3 in amino acids: CSVRDSQGFGDTQYF. The CDR3 DNA reads TGCAGTGTTAGAGATTCACAGGGGTTTGGAGATACGCAGTATTTT.

This clonotype was seen repeatedly, ten times or more. The V and J genes are TRBV20-1 and TRBJ1-5; D not certain. The CDR3 is 15 amino acids. In germline, CDR1 is DFQATT, CDR2 SNEGSKA (reference sequence). V lost 2 bases and J 8 bases, leaving 19 bases between the germline ends. The CDR3 here is CSARSDGQASEPQHF. The DNA of the CDR3 is TGCAGTGCTAGAAGTGACGGGCAGGCGTCGGAGCCCCAGCATTTT.

With respect to this clonotype: With a much larger clone just one base away, this may be a read error. This CDR3 reads CASSQNLVTAAGDEQFF. The CDR3 DNA follows: TGCGCCAGCAGCCAAAATTTGGTTACGGCGGCTGGAGATGAGCAGTTCTTC. V is TRBV4-3 and J is TRBJ2-1; no firm D call. The V end lost 2 bases, the J end lost 8 bases, and 22 bases lay between the germline ends. The CDR3 has 17 residues. CDR1 is LGHNA, CDR2 YSLEER, per germline.

This clonotype was seen a few times. A much more abundant neighbour one base away suggests this may be a read error. The rearrangement uses TRBV6-1 and TRBJ2-7; 10 bases fit TRBD1. In germline, CDR1 is MNHNS, CDR2 SASEGT. This CDR3 spans 15 amino acids. This CDR3 reads CAGSPRTGGSYEQYF. In DNA form, the CDR3 reads TGTGCCGGCAGTCCCCGGACAGGGGGCTCCTACGAGCAGTACTTC.

This clonotype has more than one count but fewer than ten. J is TRBJ2-5 and V is TRBV19; the match to TRBD1 covers 7 bases. V trimming: 5 bases; J trimming: 4 bases; junction bases outside the gene matches: 1. CDR3 length: 12 amino acids. Germline-derived CDR1 and CDR2 are LNHDA and SQIVND (reference sequence). This CDR3 reads CASSDRVETQYF. In DNA, the CDR3 is TGTGCCAGTAGTGACAGGGTAGAGACCCAGTACTTC.

A remark on this clonotype: A junction end diverges from the germline sequence, so it may reflect a read error. The chain has TRBV20-1 and TRBJ2-1; TRBD2 agrees at 8 bases. Germline values: CDR1 DFQATT, CDR2 SNEGSKA (reference sequence). This CDR3 is 17 amino acids long. The CDR3 sequence is CSTIGSGRSDGYNDQFF. CDR3 nucleotides: TGCAGTACCATAGGGAGCGGGAGATCAGATGGGTACAATGATCAGTTCTTC.

As concerns this clonotype: A single base separates this from a much larger clone, so it may be a read error. The chain uses TRBV6-2 or TRBV6-3 and TRBJ2-7; D gene uncertain. With 0 bases removed from V and 3 bases from J, the gap between germline ends came to 3 bases. This CDR3 comprises 12 residues. The germline V gene has CDR1 MNHEY and CDR2 SVGEGT. The CDR3 here is CASSYSCYEQYF. CDR3 DNA sequence: TGTGCCAGCAGTTACTCATGCTACGAGCAGTACTTC.

As concerns this clonotype: Relative to the germline gene, one junction end is altered; a read error may explain this. The genes are TRBV24-1 and TRBJ1-5; D possibly corresponds to TRBD1 (6 bases). CDR1 is KGHDR, CDR2 SFDVKD, per germline. CDR3 length: 17 amino acids. CDR3 region: CATSDSRVGGSNQPEHF. As DNA, the CDR3 is TGTGCCACCAGTGACTCCAGGGTTGGGGGCAGCAATCAGCCCGAGCATTTT.

Concerning this clonotype: Just one base apart from a much larger clone, this may be a read error. The chain combines TRBV6-1 with TRBJ2-7; D remains ambiguous. The CDR3 runs 13 residues. CDR1 is MNHNS, CDR2 SASEGT, per germline. The CDR3 DNA sequence: TGTGCCGGCAGTGTTCGACAACCCTACGAGCAGTACTTC. Translating it yields CAGSVRQPYEQYF.

This clonotype has a handful of counts. V and J are TRBV7-9 and TRBJ1-2, with D possibly TRBD1 on 5 matching bases. Trimming shortened V by 2 bases and J by 5 bases, and 12 bases separated the two germline ends. The germline V gene has CDR1 SEHNR and CDR2 FQNEAQ (reference sequence). The CDR3 has 14 amino acids. The CDR3 DNA reads as TGTGCCAGCAGCTTAAGGGGACTGTGGTATGGCTACACCTTC. Its translation is CASSLRGLWYGYTF.

In regard to this clonotype: This clone may be a read error of a much larger clone one base away. V is TRBV12-3 or TRBV12-4 and J is TRBJ1-2; a possible D gene is TRBD1 (6 bases). The CDR3 extends over 13 amino acids. Trimming left V 5 bases short and J 4 bases short, with 11 bases between. The CDR3 loop reads CASSNLDSYGYTF. The CDR3 region has the DNA TGTGCCAGCAGTAACCTGGACAGCTATGGCTACACCTTC.

As for this clonotype: The germline gene is not matched at one end of the junction; a read error may be the cause. The rearrangement links TRBV4-2 to TRBJ2-7, with D unresolved. Germline V gene lookup returns CDR1 LGHNA and CDR2 YNFKEQ. The CDR3 is 15 amino acids. CDR3 residues: CASNQDYASSYEQYF. For the CDR3, the DNA is TGTGCCAGCAACCAAGATTATGCATCATCCTACGAGCAGTACTTC.

A remark on this clonotype: Just one base apart from a much larger clone, this may be a read error. The chain uses TRBV4-1 and TRBJ2-1; no reliable D call. The germline CDR1 and CDR2 sequences are MGHRA and YSYEKL. This CDR3 is 15 amino acids long. Here the CDR3 DNA reads TGCGCCAGCAGTCCGGGTTACCGCTCCTACAATGAGCAGTCCTTC. It is translated as CASSPGYRSYNEQSF.

This clonotype was picked up many times. The V gene is TRBV29-1, the J gene TRBJ1-2; D uncertain. Trimming cost V 2 bases and J 4 bases, with 8 bases left between them. This CDR3 comprises 12 residues. Looked up from germline, CDR1 is SQVTM and CDR2 is ANQGSEA. The CDR3 DNA reads as TGCAGCGTTGAACTCGGCACCTATGGCTACACCTTC. This codes for CSVELGTYGYTF.

To note about this clonotype: The conserved closing phenylalanine or tryptophan is absent in this CDR3, likely reflecting a read error. The chain combines TRBV10-3 with TRBJ2-5, with 8 nucleotides matching TRBD2. The CDR3 is 13 residues long. Germline-derived CDR1 and CDR2 are ENHRY and SYGVKD. J gave up 3 bases and V 10 bases, and 7 bases lay outside the gene matches. The CDR3 sequence is CATMISGEETQYS. DNA of the CDR3: TGTGCCACTATGATTAGCGGGGAAGAGACCCAGTACTCC.